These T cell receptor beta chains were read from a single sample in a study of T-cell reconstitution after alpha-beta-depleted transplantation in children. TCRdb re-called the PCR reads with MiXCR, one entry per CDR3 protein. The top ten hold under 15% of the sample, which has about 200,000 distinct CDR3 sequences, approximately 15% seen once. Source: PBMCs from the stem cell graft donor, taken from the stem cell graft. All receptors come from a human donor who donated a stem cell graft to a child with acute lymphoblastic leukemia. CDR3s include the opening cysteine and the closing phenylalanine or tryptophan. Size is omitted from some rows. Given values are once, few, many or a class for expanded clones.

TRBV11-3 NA CASSLPRANEQFF
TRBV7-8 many CASSLRTSGSFSYEQYF
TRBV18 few CASSPSGAGGTDTQYF
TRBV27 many CASSLGEALAKNIQYF
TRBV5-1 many CASRRGGSGTEAFF
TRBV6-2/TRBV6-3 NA CASSYTQGRNTGELFF
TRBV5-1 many CASSFRASGYEQYF
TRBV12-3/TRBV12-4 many CASSLRRTGANVLTF
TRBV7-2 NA CASSTKFTDTQYF
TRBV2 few CASSGQAYGYTF
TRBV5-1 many CASSQGRGSYNEQFF
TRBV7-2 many CASDQDRVGQPQHF
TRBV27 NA CASSFVGLNTEAFF
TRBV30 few CAWRGNYGYTF
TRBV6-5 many CASMGTGGTEAFF
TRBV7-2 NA CASSSLAGGPIGEQFF
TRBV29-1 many CSAGSGQGDGYTF
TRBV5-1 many CASSLAVYTDTQYF
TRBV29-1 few CSVVEVSPLHF
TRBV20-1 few CSARDHISGVGYF
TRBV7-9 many CASSGTSGSYEQYF
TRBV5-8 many CASSEDRIYEQYF
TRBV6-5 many CASSLTENTEAFF
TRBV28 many CASRIGGGTGAYEQYF
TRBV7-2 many CASSFNGGSTDTQYF
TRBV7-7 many CASSPLRGIDNEQFF
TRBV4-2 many CASSQERESVYEQYF
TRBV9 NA CASRGLAGGEQYF
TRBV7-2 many CASTSWAVNEQFF
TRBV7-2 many CASSLSNGRGQYF
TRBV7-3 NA CASSPDRQSTDTQYF
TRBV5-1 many CASSLGGRAENEQFF
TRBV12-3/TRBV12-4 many CASSLVDIQYF
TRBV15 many CATSALAGDETQYF
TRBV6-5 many CASSYRGYPTAGETQYF
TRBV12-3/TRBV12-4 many CASSLSDRFSYEQYF
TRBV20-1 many CSAKRQVGSYNSPLHF
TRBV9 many CASSPFGRDHNEQFF
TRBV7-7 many CASSLGAGSTGELFF
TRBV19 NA CASRLQGATDTQYF
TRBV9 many CASSVAGLAANTGELFF
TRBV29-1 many CSVELRDRGLYEQYF
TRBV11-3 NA CASSPMSEDTQYF
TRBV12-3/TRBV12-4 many CASREASGANVLTF